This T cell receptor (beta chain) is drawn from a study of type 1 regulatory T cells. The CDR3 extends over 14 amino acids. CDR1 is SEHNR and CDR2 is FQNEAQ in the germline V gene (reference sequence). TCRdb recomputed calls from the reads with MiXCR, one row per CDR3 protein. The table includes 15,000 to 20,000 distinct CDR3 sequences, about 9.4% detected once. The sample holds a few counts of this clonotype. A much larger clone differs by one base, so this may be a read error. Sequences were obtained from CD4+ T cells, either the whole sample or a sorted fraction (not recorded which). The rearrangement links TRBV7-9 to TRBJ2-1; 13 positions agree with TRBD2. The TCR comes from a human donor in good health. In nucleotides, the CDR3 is TGTGCCAGCAGCCGGACTAGCGGGAGCAATGAGCGGTTCTTC. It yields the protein CASSRTSGSNERFF. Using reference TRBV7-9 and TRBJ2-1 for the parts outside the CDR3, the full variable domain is DTGVSQNPRHKITKRGQNVTFRCDPISEHNRLYWYRQTLGQGPEFLTYFQNEAQLEKSRLLSDRFSAERPKGSFSTLEIQRTEQGDSAMYLCASSRTSGSNERFFGPGTRLTVL.